This T cell receptor beta chain was sequenced in a study of identical twins. TCRdb reprocessed the 5' RACE reads with MiXCR, giving one entry per CDR3 protein. The repertoire holds about 810,000 distinct CDR3 sequences, with around an eighth as singletons. CDR1 and CDR2 (germline): LGHDT, YNNKEL (reference sequence). V was clipped by 6 bases and J by 1 base; unmatched bases: 10. The CDR3 has 16 amino acids. With no exceptions, donors were healthy Caucasians. Another study also made use of these data, one on yellow fever vaccine responses in identical twins. That work adds: In identical twins, vaccine T cell responses appeared partly shared and partly individual.

The TCR was taken from a woman aged 18-29 years in good health. Sequences were obtained from PBMCs. This rearrangement joins TRBV3-1 to TRBJ1-1, with 8 bases lining up with TRBD1. CDR3 region: CASSRNTGGTNTEAFF. The CDR3 nucleotides are TGTGCCAGCAGTCGAAATACAGGGGGGACGAACACTGAAGCTTTCTTT.